A selection of T cell receptor beta chains follows, all from one sample in a study of blood T cell repertoires in COVID-19. Measured with immunoSEQ multiplex PCR; TCRdb has only the in-frame clones, and not every one. This table has some 150,000 clones, more than 75% appearing once. Source material: peripheral blood. The receptors stem from a man between 18 and 29 years old with active or convalescent COVID-19. Each CDR3 is given with its conserved first and last residue. A D gene is named only where the DNA matches it firmly.

j_call: TRBJ2-7; v_call: TRBV7-9; d_call: NA; cdr3_aa: CASSFSELSYEQYF
j_call: TRBJ2-3; v_call: TRBV9; d_call: NA; cdr3_aa: CASSNPGGVEDTQYF
j_call: TRBJ1-1; v_call: TRBV28; d_call: NA; cdr3_aa: CATIGVPNTEAFF
j_call: TRBJ1-2; v_call: TRBV27; d_call: TRBD1; cdr3_aa: CASSLTGNYGYTF
j_call: TRBJ1-1; v_call: TRBV2; d_call: NA; cdr3_aa: CASSAYREKNTEAFF
j_call: TRBJ1-6; v_call: TRBV14; d_call: NA; cdr3_aa: CASSQNRGESPLHF
j_call: TRBJ1-1; v_call: TRBV7-2; d_call: NA; cdr3_aa: CASSLGRVNTEAFF
j_call: TRBJ1-5; v_call: TRBV2; d_call: NA; cdr3_aa: CASKTSTGANQPQHF
j_call: TRBJ2-7; v_call: TRBV19; d_call: NA; cdr3_aa: CATSPQDTYEQYF
j_call: TRBJ1-5; v_call: TRBV15; d_call: NA; cdr3_aa: CATRAGLNQPQHF
j_call: TRBJ2-7; v_call: TRBV10-3; d_call: NA; cdr3_aa: CAISESGASGAYEQYF
j_call: TRBJ2-1; v_call: TRBV5-1; d_call: NA; cdr3_aa: CASSFKAGGSYNEQFF
j_call: TRBJ2-2; v_call: TRBV6-2/TRBV6-3; d_call: TRBD2; cdr3_aa: CASSQGTSGRTGELFF
j_call: TRBJ2-5; v_call: TRBV2; d_call: NA; cdr3_aa: CATGTRQETQYF
j_call: TRBJ1-4; v_call: TRBV28; d_call: TRBD1; cdr3_aa: CASSRTRGSGKLFF
j_call: TRBJ1-1; v_call: TRBV18; d_call: NA; cdr3_aa: CASSPGNRENTEAFF
j_call: TRBJ2-5; v_call: TRBV27; d_call: NA; cdr3_aa: CASTSLGAGDEETQYF
j_call: TRBJ1-2; v_call: TRBV11-2; d_call: NA; cdr3_aa: CASSSQQGNYGYTF
j_call: TRBJ1-5; v_call: TRBV30; d_call: TRBD1; cdr3_aa: CAWSSDRVSQPQHF
j_call: TRBJ1-2; v_call: TRBV4-1; d_call: NA; cdr3_aa: CASSPVGGSYGYTF
j_call: TRBJ2-3; v_call: TRBV4-2; d_call: NA; cdr3_aa: CASSQESLPSTDTQYF
j_call: TRBJ2-3; v_call: TRBV5-1; d_call: NA; cdr3_aa: CASSLQASDTQYF
j_call: TRBJ2-2; v_call: TRBV24-1; d_call: TRBD1; cdr3_aa: CATRGQSNTGELFF
j_call: TRBJ2-1; v_call: TRBV24-1; d_call: TRBD2; cdr3_aa: CATSGPSGSGSYNEQFF
j_call: TRBJ1-1; v_call: TRBV5-4; d_call: NA; cdr3_aa: CASRRPQDTEAFF
j_call: TRBJ1-1; v_call: TRBV11-2; d_call: NA; cdr3_aa: CASSPRGGGPEAFF
j_call: TRBJ1-5; v_call: TRBV5-1; d_call: NA; cdr3_aa: CASSPETGRNQPQHF
j_call: TRBJ2-1; v_call: TRBV19; d_call: TRBD2; cdr3_aa: CASSPTAGGLDNEQFF
j_call: TRBJ1-5; v_call: TRBV5-3; d_call: TRBD1; cdr3_aa: CASLGDPGQGTQPQHF
j_call: TRBJ2-7; v_call: TRBV5-4; d_call: TRBD2; cdr3_aa: CASSKDGGLAGGYEQYF
j_call: TRBJ2-7; v_call: TRBV6-6; d_call: TRBD1; cdr3_aa: CASSPSGGGESSYEQYF
j_call: TRBJ1-1; v_call: TRBV5-6; d_call: TRBD1; cdr3_aa: CASSPQGGGYTEAFF
j_call: TRBJ2-3; v_call: TRBV11-2; d_call: NA; cdr3_aa: CASSFKLTSTDTQYF
j_call: TRBJ1-3; v_call: TRBV7-2; d_call: NA; cdr3_aa: CASSSREGDGTIYF
j_call: TRBJ2-1; v_call: TRBV24-1; d_call: NA; cdr3_aa: CATGGSGSTYNEQFF
j_call: TRBJ1-5; v_call: TRBV7-2; d_call: TRBD1; cdr3_aa: CASSLAGTVSQPQHF
j_call: TRBJ2-1; v_call: TRBV28; d_call: TRBD2; cdr3_aa: CASSERGGTTYNEQFF
j_call: TRBJ2-1; v_call: TRBV10-3; d_call: TRBD2; cdr3_aa: CAISPSIGGAYNEQFF
j_call: TRBJ2-1; v_call: TRBV19; d_call: NA; cdr3_aa: CASSIQGNEQFF
j_call: TRBJ2-1; v_call: TRBV5-6; d_call: TRBD2; cdr3_aa: CASSDAGGNNEQFF
j_call: TRBJ2-6; v_call: TRBV19; d_call: NA; cdr3_aa: CASSIGKLSGANVLTF
j_call: TRBJ1-2; v_call: TRBV19; d_call: NA; cdr3_aa: CASRPEAGVFAGYTF
j_call: TRBJ1-1; v_call: TRBV12-3/TRBV12-4; d_call: NA; cdr3_aa: CASSQGTGNEAFF
j_call: TRBJ1-2; v_call: TRBV3-1/TRBV3-2; d_call: NA; cdr3_aa: CASSQRSNYGYTF
j_call: TRBJ1-1; v_call: TRBV7-6; d_call: TRBD1; cdr3_aa: CASSPLTGGFTEAFF
j_call: TRBJ2-1; v_call: TRBV27; d_call: NA; cdr3_aa: CASSLSKSAVGYNEQFF
j_call: TRBJ1-3; v_call: TRBV11-2; d_call: NA; cdr3_aa: CASSISTNTIYF
j_call: TRBJ1-2; v_call: TRBV5-6; d_call: NA; cdr3_aa: CASSFGGAGYTF
j_call: TRBJ1-2; v_call: TRBV16; d_call: NA; cdr3_aa: CASSQAGGLGNWYGYTF
j_call: TRBJ2-3; v_call: TRBV29-1; d_call: NA; cdr3_aa: CSVENADTQYF
j_call: TRBJ1-4; v_call: TRBV3-1/TRBV3-2; d_call: NA; cdr3_aa: CASSPRGGTNEKLFF
j_call: TRBJ2-1; v_call: TRBV29-1; d_call: NA; cdr3_aa: CSVESPRQYNEQFF
j_call: TRBJ1-1; v_call: TRBV30; d_call: TRBD1; cdr3_aa: CAWEGQANTEAFF
j_call: TRBJ1-2; v_call: TRBV5-8; d_call: TRBD1; cdr3_aa: CASSLEDREIYGYTF